The present T cell receptor beta chain was sequenced within a study of early T cells in non-severe SARS-CoV-2 infection. Study information: Whole-blood bulk RNA, unsorted, was sequenced, and chains were unpaired.

This clonotype showed up many times. In TCRdb, the 5' RACE reads were re-called with MiXCR into one record per CDR3 protein. Of more than 60,000 distinct CDR3 sequences listed, less than 15% are singletons. CDR1 MNHEY and CDR2 SMNVEV come from the germline V gene (reference sequence). The V end lost 6 bases, the J end lost 2 bases, and 12 bases lay between the germline ends. This CDR3 comprises 14 residues. Input material: whole blood. The chain recombines TRBV27 with TRBJ2-3; unclear D gene. The receptor was isolated from an adult who was a healthcare worker with PCR-confirmed SARS-CoV-2 infection or an uninfected control (not recorded which). CDR3 in DNA: TGTGCCAGCAGACCCGACGAGACCACAGATACGCAGTATTTT. Its protein product is CASRPDETTDTQYF.